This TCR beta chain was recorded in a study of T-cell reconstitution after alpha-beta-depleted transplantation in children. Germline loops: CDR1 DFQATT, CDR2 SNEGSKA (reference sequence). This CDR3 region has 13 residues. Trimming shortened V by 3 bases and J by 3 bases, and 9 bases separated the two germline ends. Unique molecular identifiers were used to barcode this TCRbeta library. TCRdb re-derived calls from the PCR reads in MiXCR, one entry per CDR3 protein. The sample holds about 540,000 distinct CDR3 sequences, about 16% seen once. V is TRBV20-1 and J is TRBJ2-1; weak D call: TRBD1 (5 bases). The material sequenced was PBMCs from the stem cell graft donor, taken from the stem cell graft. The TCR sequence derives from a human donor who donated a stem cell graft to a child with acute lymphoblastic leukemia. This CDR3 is CSARGRLYNEQFF. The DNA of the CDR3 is TGCAGTGCTAGGGGGCGGCTCTACAATGAGCAGTTCTTC.